The sequence of this TCR beta chain was determined in a study of cytomegalovirus exposure and HLA in healthy donors. About this clone itself: What it binds is unknown.

The PCR had 60 Vbeta and 13 Jbeta primers. This table comes from immunoSEQ multiplex PCR, and its TCRdb copy is limited to in-frame clones, with some not included. Of 160,000 or so clones listed, around 88% are singletons. The CDR3 sequence is 15 residues long. Germline loops: CDR1 SNHLY, CDR2 FYNNEI. Trimming took 1 base from V and 7 from J; bases not matched to a gene: 5. Study-level points and caveats: The study carried out a later analysis of TCR beta sequences. It associated under 20,000 of them with specific HLA alleles at a false discovery rate of 0.05. A few CMV-associated chains were confirmed in vitro to be specific for CMV antigens.

The sample comprised PBMCs. The TCR sequence derives from a woman between 25 and 40 years old in good health and CMV-seronegative. J is TRBJ1-2 and V is TRBV2; 11 bases map to TRBD1. In nucleotides, the CDR3 is TGTGCCAGCAGTGAAGAGAGGACAGGGGGCGGTGGCTACACCTTC. Amino acid sequence: CASSEERTGGGGYTF.